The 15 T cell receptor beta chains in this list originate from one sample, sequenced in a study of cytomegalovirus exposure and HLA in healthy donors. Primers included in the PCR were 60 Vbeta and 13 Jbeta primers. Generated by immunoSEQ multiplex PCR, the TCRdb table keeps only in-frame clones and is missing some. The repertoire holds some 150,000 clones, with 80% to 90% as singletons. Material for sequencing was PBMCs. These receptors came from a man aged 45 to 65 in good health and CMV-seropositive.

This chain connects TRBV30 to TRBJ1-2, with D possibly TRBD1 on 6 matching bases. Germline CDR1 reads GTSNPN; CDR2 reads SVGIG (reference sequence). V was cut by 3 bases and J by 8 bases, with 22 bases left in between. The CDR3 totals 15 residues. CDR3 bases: TGTGCCTGGAGCGCCACTTCGGGGGGGCAAGGAGGCTACACCTTC. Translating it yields CAWSATSGGQGGYTF. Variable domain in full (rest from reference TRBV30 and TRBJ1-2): SQTIHQWPATLVQPVGSPLSLECTVEGTSNPNLYWYRQAAGRGLQLLFYSVGIGQISSEVPQNLSASRPQDRQFILSSKKLLLSDSGFYLCAWSATSGGQGGYTFGSGTRLTVV.

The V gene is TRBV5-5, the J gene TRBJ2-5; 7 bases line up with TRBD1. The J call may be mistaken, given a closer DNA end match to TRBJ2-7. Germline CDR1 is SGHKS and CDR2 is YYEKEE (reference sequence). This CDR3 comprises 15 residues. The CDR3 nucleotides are TGTGCCAGCAGCGCGACAGGGACCTCCCGGAACGAGCAGTACTTC. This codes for CASSATGTSRNEQYF.

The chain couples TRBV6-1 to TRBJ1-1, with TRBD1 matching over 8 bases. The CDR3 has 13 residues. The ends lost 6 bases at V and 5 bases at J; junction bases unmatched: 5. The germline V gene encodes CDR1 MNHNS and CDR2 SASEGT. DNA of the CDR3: TGTGCCAGCAGCTACAGGGGGGGAACTGAAGCTTTCTTT. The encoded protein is CASSYRGGTEAFF.

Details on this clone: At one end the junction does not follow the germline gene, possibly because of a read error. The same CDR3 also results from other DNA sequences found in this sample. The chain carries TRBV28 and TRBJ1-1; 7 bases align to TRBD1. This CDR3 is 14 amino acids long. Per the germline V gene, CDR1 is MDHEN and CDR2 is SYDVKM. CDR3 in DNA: TGTGCCAGCAGCCAAGGGGGCGCGGACACTGAGGCTTTCTTT. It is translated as CASSQGGADTEAFF.

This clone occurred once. The DNA of the CDR3 is TGTGCCAGTAGTGAGACAGGAGATTACTATGGCTACACCTTC. It encodes CASSETGDYYGYTF. This sequence joins TRBV19 and TRBJ1-2; D is perhaps TRBD1 (6 bases). V shed 5 bases and J shed 3 bases, with 13 bases lying between them. This CDR3 is 14 amino acids long. Germline CDR1 and CDR2: LNHDA and SQIVND (reference sequence).

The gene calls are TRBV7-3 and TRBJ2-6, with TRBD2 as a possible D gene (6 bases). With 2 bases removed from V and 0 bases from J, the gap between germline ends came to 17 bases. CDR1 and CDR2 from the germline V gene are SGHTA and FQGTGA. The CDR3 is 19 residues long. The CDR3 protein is CASSLLPGLLSSGANVLTF. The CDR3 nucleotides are TGTGCCAGCAGCTTACTCCCGGGACTTCTCAGCTCTGGGGCCAACGTCCTGACTTTC.

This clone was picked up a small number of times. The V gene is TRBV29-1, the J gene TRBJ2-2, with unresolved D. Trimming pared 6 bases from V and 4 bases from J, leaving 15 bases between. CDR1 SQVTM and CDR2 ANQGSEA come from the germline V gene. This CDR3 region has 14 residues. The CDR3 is CSVEIMEFTGELFF. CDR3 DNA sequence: TGCAGCGTCGAAATTATGGAGTTCACCGGGGAGCTGTTTTTT.

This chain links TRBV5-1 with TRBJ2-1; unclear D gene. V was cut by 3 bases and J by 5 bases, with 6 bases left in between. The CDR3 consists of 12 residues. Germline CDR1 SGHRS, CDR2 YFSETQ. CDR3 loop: CASSYGDNEQFF. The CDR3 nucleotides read TGCGCCAGCAGCTATGGAGACAATGAGCAGTTCTTC.

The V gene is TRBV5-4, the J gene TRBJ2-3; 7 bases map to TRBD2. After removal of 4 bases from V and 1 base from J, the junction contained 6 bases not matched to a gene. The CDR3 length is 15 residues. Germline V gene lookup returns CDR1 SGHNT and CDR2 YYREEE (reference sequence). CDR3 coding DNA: TGTGCCAGCAGCCGAAGCGGGGCACGCACAGATACGCAGTATTTT. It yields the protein CASSRSGARTDTQYF.

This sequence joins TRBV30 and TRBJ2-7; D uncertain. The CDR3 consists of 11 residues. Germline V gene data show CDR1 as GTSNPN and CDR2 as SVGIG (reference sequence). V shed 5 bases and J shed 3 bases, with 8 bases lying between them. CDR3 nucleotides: TGTGCCTGGGGTAAGAGCTACGAGCAGTACTTC. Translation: CAWGKSYEQYF.

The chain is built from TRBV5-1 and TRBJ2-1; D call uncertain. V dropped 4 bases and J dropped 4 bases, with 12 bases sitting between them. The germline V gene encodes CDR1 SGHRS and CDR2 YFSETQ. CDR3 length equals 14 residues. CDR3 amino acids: CASSDTQPYNEQFF. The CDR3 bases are TGCGCCAGCAGCGATACACAGCCATACAATGAGCAGTTCTTC.

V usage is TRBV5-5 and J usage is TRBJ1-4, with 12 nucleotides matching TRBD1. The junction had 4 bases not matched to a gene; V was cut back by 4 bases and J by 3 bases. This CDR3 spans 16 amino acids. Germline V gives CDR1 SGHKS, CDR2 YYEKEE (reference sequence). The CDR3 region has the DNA TGTGCCAGCAGCAGAGGGACAGGGGGCCCTAATGAAAAACTGTTTTTT. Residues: CASSRGTGGPNEKLFF.

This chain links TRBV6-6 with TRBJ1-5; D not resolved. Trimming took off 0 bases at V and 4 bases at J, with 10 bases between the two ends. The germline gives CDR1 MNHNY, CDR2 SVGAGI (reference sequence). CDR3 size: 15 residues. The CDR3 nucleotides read TGTGCCAGCAGTTACTCATTCAGATTAAATCAGCCCCAGCATTTT. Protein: CASSYSFRLNQPQHF.

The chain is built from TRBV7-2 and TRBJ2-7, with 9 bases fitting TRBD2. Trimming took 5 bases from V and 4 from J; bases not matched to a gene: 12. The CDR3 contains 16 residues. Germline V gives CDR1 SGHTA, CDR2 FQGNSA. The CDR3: CASSHLRAGGPYEQYF. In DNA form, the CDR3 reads TGTGCCAGCAGCCACCTTCGGGCGGGGGGGCCTTACGAGCAGTACTTC. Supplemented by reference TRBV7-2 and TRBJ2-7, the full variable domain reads GAGVSQSPSNKVTEKGKDVELRCDPISGHTALYWYRQSLGQGLEFLIYFQGNSAPDKSGLPSDRFSAERTGGSVSTLTIQRTQQEDSAVYLCASSHLRAGGPYEQYFGPGTRLTVT.

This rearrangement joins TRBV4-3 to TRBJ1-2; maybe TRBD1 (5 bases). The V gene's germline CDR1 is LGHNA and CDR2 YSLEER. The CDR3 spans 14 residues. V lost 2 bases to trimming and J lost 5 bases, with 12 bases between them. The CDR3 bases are TGCGCCAGCAGCCAAACTACGGGGGAGTATGGCTACACCTTC. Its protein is CASSQTTGEYGYTF.